The 27 T cell receptor beta chains in this list originate from one sample, sequenced in a study of T cell changes during pregnancy in multiple sclerosis. TCRdb's copy holds only in-frame clones and misses some; the assay was immunoSEQ multiplex PCR. The sample contains roughly 75,000 clones, 92% of which appear only once. Source: peripheral blood, taken in the third trimester of pregnancy. These receptors all stem from a female donor in good health, enrolled as a control in a pregnancy study.

The chain recombines TRBV5-6 with TRBJ1-1; 7 bases match TRBD1. Germline lookup yields CDR1 SGHDT and CDR2 YYEEEE. The CDR3 is 14 residues long. After removal of 3 bases from V and 0 bases from J, the junction contained 2 bases not matched to a gene. CDR3 region: CASSSGQLNTEAFF. DNA of the CDR3: TGTGCCAGCAGCTCGGGACAGTTGAACACTGAAGCTTTCTTT.

The chain combines TRBV4-1 with TRBJ1-2, with no clear D. The V end lost 4 bases, the J end lost 4 bases, and 19 bases lay between the germline ends. This CDR3 region has 16 residues. Germline CDR1 reads MGHRA; CDR2 reads YSYEKL. In DNA, the CDR3 is TGCGCCAGCAGCCGCCAGGAGGAGGGTGCGGGCTATGGCTACACCTTC. Translation: CASSRQEEGAGYGYTF.

The chain employs TRBV6-5 and TRBJ2-1; TRBD2 matches 8 bases. Germline V gene sequence: CDR1 MNHEY, CDR2 SVGAGI. This CDR3 is 15 amino acids long. Trimming cost V 2 bases and J 6 bases; bases outside gene matches: 6. CDR3 bases: TGTGCCAGCAGTTACACTAGCGGCCTTCCCAATGAGCAGTTCTTC. It codes for CASSYTSGLPNEQFF.

The rearrangement joins TRBV30 to TRBJ2-3; 9 nucleotides agree with TRBD2. The CDR3 has 13 amino acids. Germline values: CDR1 GTSNPN, CDR2 SVGIG (reference sequence). V trimming: 7 bases; J trimming: 1 base; junction bases outside the gene matches: 3. CDR3 in DNA: TGTGCCTTCCAGCGGGGGGGCACAGATACGCAGTATTTT. It is translated as CAFQRGGTDTQYF.

The chain recombines TRBV4-3 with TRBJ1-2, with a possible D match to TRBD1 (5 bases). The CDR3 has 14 residues. Per the germline V gene, CDR1 is LGHNA and CDR2 is YSLEER. Deletions cut 0 bases from V and 5 bases from J, with 10 bases between. CDR3 sequence: CASSQEGQGYGYTF. The CDR3 DNA reads as TGCGCCAGCAGCCAAGAAGGGCAGGGATATGGCTACACCTTC.

The genes are TRBV2 and TRBJ1-1, with D possibly being TRBD1 (6 bases). Per germline, CDR1 SNHLY and CDR2 FYNNEI. The CDR3 covers 12 residues. With 6 bases removed from V and 8 bases from J, the gap between germline ends came to 13 bases. The chain's CDR3 is CASSLNRVEAFF. The CDR3 DNA follows: TGTGCCAGCAGCCTAAACAGGGTGGAAGCTTTCTTT. The full variable domain, with the rest looked up from reference TRBV2 and TRBJ1-1, is EPEVTQTPSHQVTQMGQEVILRCVPISNHLYFYWYRQILGQKVEFLVSFYNNEISEKSEIFDDQFSVERPDGSNFTLKIRSTKLEDSAMYFCASSLNRVEAFFGQGTRLTVV.

CDR3 amino acids: CASSESGVNYGYTF. Written as DNA, the CDR3 is TGTGCCAGCAGCGAATCAGGGGTGAACTATGGCTACACCTTC. This sequence joins TRBV9 and TRBJ1-2, with a weak D call TRBD1 (6 bases). CDR1 is SGDLS, CDR2 YYNGEE, per germline. The V end lost 3 bases, the J end lost 2 bases, and 11 bases lay between the germline ends. The CDR3 sequence is 14 residues long.

V is TRBV5-1 and J is TRBJ2-7; TRBD1 matches at 8 bases. Germline V gives CDR1 SGHRS, CDR2 YFSETQ. The CDR3 sequence is 14 residues long. The J segment lost 2 bases and the V segment lost 3 bases, leaving 4 bases of the junction unmatched. In DNA, the CDR3 is TGCGCCAGCAGCTGGGGGACAGGTGCCTACGAGCAGTACTTC. Translation gives CASSWGTGAYEQYF. Together with reference TRBV5-1 and TRBJ2-7, the CDR3 gives the full variable domain: KAGVTQTPRYLIKTRGQQVTLSCSPISGHRSVSWYQQTPGQGLQFLFEYFSETQRNKGNFPGRFSGRQFSNSRSEMNVSTLELGDSALYLCASSWGTGAYEQYFGPGTRLTVT.

V and J are TRBV11-2 and TRBJ2-7, with 8 bases fitting TRBD1. Germline V gives CDR1 SGHAT, CDR2 FQNNGV. Germline trimming cut 1 base from V and 4 bases from J; bases unmatched to any gene: 3. This CDR3 spans 14 amino acids. The CDR3 DNA reads as TGTGCCAGCAGCTTAGGGACAGGGACTTACGAGCAGTACTTC. Translated: CASSLGTGTYEQYF.

The CDR3 DNA is TGTGCCAGCAGCTCAGGTCGCAGGACTGAAGCTTTCTTT. It encodes CASSSGRRTEAFF. The chain links TRBV7-2 to TRBJ1-1; D remains unclear. V shed 4 bases and J shed 5 bases, with 11 bases lying between them. Germline V gene sequence: CDR1 SGHTA, CDR2 FQGNSA. The CDR3 is made up of 13 amino acids.

CDR3 region: CASSLNTDTQYF. Written as DNA, the CDR3 is TGTGCCAGCTCACTTAACACAGATACGCAGTATTTT. The chain employs TRBV18 and TRBJ2-3, with no clear D. The CDR3 extends over 12 amino acids. Trimming stripped 4 bases from V and 2 bases from J, with 4 bases between. Germline CDR1 and CDR2: KGHSH and LQKENI.

Turning to this clone: Other DNA sequences of this sample code for an identical CDR3. The chain couples TRBV20-1 to TRBJ1-2; D uncertain. The CDR3 has 11 residues. V was trimmed by 5 bases and J by 3 bases, leaving 7 bases between them. Germline V gene data show CDR1 as DFQATT and CDR2 as SNEGSKA (reference sequence). CDR3: CSAGRDYGYTF. The CDR3 region has the DNA TGCAGTGCTGGGCGGGACTATGGCTACACCTTC.

The rearrangement links TRBV7-2 to TRBJ2-5; D is undetermined. Germline V gives CDR1 SGHTA, CDR2 FQGNSA. This CDR3 spans 12 amino acids. The V and J ends lost 3 bases and 5 bases respectively, with 7 bases between them. The CDR3 DNA follows: TGTGCCAGCAGCTTCTTATCCGAGACCCAGTACTTC. Translation: CASSFLSETQYF.

This clone was detected once. The genes are TRBV5-1 and TRBJ1-2; TRBD1 matches 7 bases. The trim removed 4 bases at V and 8 bases at J, leaving 11 bases unmatched. Germline lookup yields CDR1 SGHRS and CDR2 YFSETQ. This CDR3 is 14 amino acids long. The CDR3 spells CASSPTGVSGGYTF. CDR3 coding DNA: TGCGCCAGCAGCCCTACAGGGGTGTCAGGCGGCTACACCTTC.

V is TRBV11-2 and J is TRBJ2-7, with D maybe TRBD1 (5 bases). CDR1 SGHAT and CDR2 FQNNGV come from the germline V gene. The CDR3 runs 14 residues. Trimming removed 3 bases at V and 0 bases at J, with 9 bases between. The CDR3 sequence: CASSFRVASYEQYF. The CDR3 region has the DNA TGTGCCAGCAGCTTCAGGGTGGCCTCCTACGAGCAGTACTTC.

This clone was detected once. The chain carries TRBV7-9 and TRBJ2-7; unclear D gene. This CDR3 region has 12 residues. Trimming pared 3 bases from V and 2 bases from J, leaving 5 bases between. The germline CDR1 and CDR2 sequences are SEHNR and FQNEAQ (reference sequence). The CDR3 spells CASSFWPYEQYF. The CDR3 DNA reads as TGTGCCAGCAGCTTTTGGCCCTACGAGCAGTACTTC.

This chain joins TRBV7-2 and TRBJ2-1; the D gene is possibly TRBD2 (6 bases). The CDR3 has 18 residues. V dropped 4 bases and J dropped 3 bases, with 22 bases sitting between them. Looked up from germline, CDR1 is SGHTA and CDR2 is FQGNSA. The CDR3 spells CASSSGGPNLPYYNEQFF. The CDR3 DNA reads TGTGCCAGCAGCTCCGGAGGGCCTAACCTCCCCTACTACAATGAGCAGTTCTTC.

CDR3 loop: CASSPNPGSGELFF. The CDR3 bases are TGTGCCAGCAGCCCAAACCCAGGGTCCGGGGAGCTGTTTTTT. The rearrangement links TRBV14 to TRBJ2-2, with D possibly being TRBD1 (5 bases). Trimming cost V 4 bases and J 6 bases, with 12 bases left between them. CDR1 and CDR2 from the germline V gene are SGHDN and FVKESK. CDR3 length equals 14 residues.

The CDR3 is CASSQDVGHIQYF. CDR3 nucleotide sequence: TGCGCCAGCAGCCAAGATGTGGGGCACATTCAGTACTTC. The chain uses TRBV4-3 and TRBJ2-4; D is possibly TRBD1 (5 bases). CDR1 and CDR2 from the germline V gene are LGHNA and YSLEER. This CDR3 comprises 13 residues. Between the trimmed V and J ends, which lost 0 bases and 8 bases, there was a span of 8 bases.

V usage is TRBV5-1 and J usage is TRBJ2-2; no definite D call. Trimming took 0 bases from V and 5 from J, leaving 8 bases between them. Germline CDR1 reads SGHRS; CDR2 reads YFSETQ. CDR3 length equals 14 residues. CDR3 sequence reads: CASSLASLTGELFF. CDR3 sequence (DNA): TGCGCCAGCAGCTTGGCCTCGTTAACCGGGGAGCTGTTTTTT.

V usage is TRBV28 and J usage is TRBJ2-3; D is possibly TRBD1 (5 bases). V was cut by 2 bases and J by 7 bases, with 16 bases left in between. Per the germline V gene, CDR1 is MDHEN and CDR2 is SYDVKM. The CDR3 is 15 residues long. This CDR3 is CASSLNPAGLNTQYF. CDR3 nucleotide sequence: TGTGCCAGCAGTTTAAATCCGGCAGGGCTAAATACGCAGTATTTT.

The V and J genes are TRBV6-1 and TRBJ2-7; tentatively, D is TRBD1 (5 bases). Per the germline V gene, CDR1 is MNHNS and CDR2 is SASEGT. V lost 8 bases, J lost 3 bases, and 20 bases lay in between. The CDR3 contains 15 residues. CDR3 residues: CASLQELGSRYEQYF. The CDR3 DNA follows: TGTGCCAGCTTACAGGAGCTGGGCAGCCGCTACGAGCAGTACTTC.

The chain links TRBV10-3 to TRBJ1-6; no clear D gene. CDR3 length: 19 residues. Germline assignment: CDR1 ENHRY and CDR2 SYGVKD. Trimming removed 6 bases at V and 0 bases at J, with 21 bases between. CDR3 residues: CAIRNDKHGPSSYNSPLHF. In DNA form, the CDR3 reads TGTGCCATCAGGAACGACAAGCACGGTCCGAGCTCCTATAATTCACCCCTCCACTTT.

The V call is TRBV5-5, the J call TRBJ1-1, with TRBD1 as a possible D gene (5 bases). The length of the CDR3 is 15 residues. Trimming removed 4 bases at V and 3 bases at J, with 16 bases between. Germline-derived CDR1 and CDR2 are SGHKS and YYEKEE (reference sequence). This CDR3 reads CASSAPVGGYTEAFF. The CDR3, as DNA: TGTGCCAGCAGCGCCCCGGTGGGGGGGTACACTGAAGCTTTCTTT.

The chain is built from TRBV28 and TRBJ1-2, with a tentative D call TRBD1 (6 bases). CDR3 length: 14 residues. V was shortened by 2 bases and J by 5 bases, with 12 bases between the two germline ends. The germline gives CDR1 MDHEN, CDR2 SYDVKM. CDR3 protein: CASSLGGVWYGYTF. The CDR3 DNA follows: TGTGCCAGCAGTTTAGGGGGCGTGTGGTATGGCTACACCTTC.

The CDR3 protein is CASSLVAGVPNEQFF. The DNA for the CDR3 is TGCGCCAGCAGCTTGGTTGCGGGGGTCCCTAATGAGCAGTTCTTC. The chain couples TRBV5-1 to TRBJ2-1; 7 nucleotides agree with TRBD2. Trimming removed 0 bases from V and 7 bases from J; junction bases left unmatched: 7. This CDR3 comprises 15 residues. Germline-derived CDR1 and CDR2 are SGHRS and YFSETQ.

The V and J genes are TRBV7-2 and TRBJ2-7; D is unresolved. CDR1 is SGHTA, CDR2 FQGNSA, per germline. This CDR3 contains 13 residues. The germline V and J ends were trimmed by 2 bases and 6 bases, with 11 bases remaining between them. The DNA of the CDR3 is TGTGCCAGCAGCTTACCGGTTCTCCTCGAGCAGTACTTC. This sequence encodes CASSLPVLLEQYF.